The clone carrying this T cell receptor beta chain was recorded only once. What it binds is unknown. This sample was taken from a study of cytomegalovirus exposure and HLA in healthy donors. Study results and limitations: Reports described diagnosis of cytomegalovirus status by the classifier as highly specific and sensitive. Cytomegalovirus-associated TCR beta chains were listed, numbering more than 150. In a later analysis, a missense DCLRE1C variant was linked to TCR beta V- and J-gene trimming.

The CDR3 totals 12 residues. The V segment lost 5 bases and the J segment 7 bases; nucleotides outside the gene matches: 3. Germline CDR1 is GTSNPN and CDR2 is SVGIG (reference sequence). PCR primers comprised 60 Vbeta and 13 Jbeta primers. The method was immunoSEQ multiplex PCR; TCRdb's version includes in-frame clones alone and lacks a portion of them. This sample has some 150,000 clones, with around four fifths found just once. Sequencing input: PBMCs. The V and J genes are TRBV30 and TRBJ1-5, with TRBD1 identical over 9 bases. The source is a woman aged 45-60 years in good health and CMV-seronegative. The CDR3 nucleotides read TGTGCCTGGGAGGACAGGGGCCAGCCCCAGCATTTT. Protein: CAWEDRGQPQHF. The whole variable domain, filled in from reference TRBV30 and TRBJ1-5, reads SQTIHQWPATLVQPVGSPLSLECTVEGTSNPNLYWYRQAAGRGLQLLFYSVGIGQISSEVPQNLSASRPQDRQFILSSKKLLLSDSGFYLCAWEDRGQPQHFGDGTRLSIL.